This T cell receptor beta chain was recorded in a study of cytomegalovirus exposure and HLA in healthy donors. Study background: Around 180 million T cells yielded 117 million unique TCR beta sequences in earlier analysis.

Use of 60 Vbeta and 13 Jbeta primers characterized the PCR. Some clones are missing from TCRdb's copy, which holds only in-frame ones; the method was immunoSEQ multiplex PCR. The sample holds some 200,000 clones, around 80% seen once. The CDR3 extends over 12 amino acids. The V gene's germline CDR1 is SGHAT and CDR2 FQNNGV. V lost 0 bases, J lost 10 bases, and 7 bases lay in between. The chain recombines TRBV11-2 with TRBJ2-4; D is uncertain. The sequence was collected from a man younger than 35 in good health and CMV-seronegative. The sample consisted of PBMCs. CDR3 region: CASSLDNRIQYF. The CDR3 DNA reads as TGTGCCAGCAGCTTAGATAACCGGATTCAGTACTTC.